This TCR beta chain is drawn from a study of blood T cell repertoires in COVID-19. Enrolled through a virtual design, the participants were between roughly 18 and 90 years of age and came from roughly 22 US areas. Repertoires were generated with immunoSEQ multiplex PCR, while TCRdb's copy carries only in-frame clones and drops some. The table includes some 210,000 clones, 75% to 85% detected once. The sequenced sample consisted of PBMCs or T cells enriched from blood (not recorded which). This clonotype was obtained from a man in his thirties or forties with acute COVID-19.

This chain's CDR3 is CASSLRSGGADEQYF. DNA for the CDR3: TGTGCCAGCAGCTTACGGAGCGGGGGAGCAGACGAGCAGTACTTC. The chain has TRBV7-2 and TRBJ2-7; the match to TRBD2 covers 8 bases. Per germline, CDR1 SGHTA and CDR2 FQGNSA. Trimming removed 2 bases from V and 5 bases from J; junction bases left unmatched: 8. The CDR3 contains 15 residues.